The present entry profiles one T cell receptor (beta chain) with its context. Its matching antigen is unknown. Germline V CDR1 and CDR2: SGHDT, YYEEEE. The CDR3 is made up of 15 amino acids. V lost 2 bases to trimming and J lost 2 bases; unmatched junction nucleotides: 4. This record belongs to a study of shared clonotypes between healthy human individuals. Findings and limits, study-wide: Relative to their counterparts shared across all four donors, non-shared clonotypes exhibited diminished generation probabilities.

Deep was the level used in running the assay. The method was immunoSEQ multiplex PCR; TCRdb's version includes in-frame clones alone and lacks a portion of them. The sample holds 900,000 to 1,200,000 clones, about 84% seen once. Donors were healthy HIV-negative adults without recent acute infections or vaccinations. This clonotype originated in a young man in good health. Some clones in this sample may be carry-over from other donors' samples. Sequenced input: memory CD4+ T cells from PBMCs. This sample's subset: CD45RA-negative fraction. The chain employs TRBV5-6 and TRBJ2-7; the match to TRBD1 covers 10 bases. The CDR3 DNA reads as TGTGCCAGCAGCTTAACCGGGACAGGGGCCTACGAGCAGTACTTC. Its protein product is CASSLTGTGAYEQYF.